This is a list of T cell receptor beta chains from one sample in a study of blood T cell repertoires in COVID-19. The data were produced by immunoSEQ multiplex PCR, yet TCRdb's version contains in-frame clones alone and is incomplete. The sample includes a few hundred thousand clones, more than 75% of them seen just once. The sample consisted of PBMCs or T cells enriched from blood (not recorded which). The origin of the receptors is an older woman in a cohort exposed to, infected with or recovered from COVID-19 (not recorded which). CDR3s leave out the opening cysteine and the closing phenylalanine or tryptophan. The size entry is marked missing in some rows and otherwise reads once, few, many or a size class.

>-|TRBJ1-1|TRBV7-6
ASSLRDSPNTEAF
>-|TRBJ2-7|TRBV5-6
ASSLQFRTGISYEQY
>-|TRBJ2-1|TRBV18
ASSPSSSYNEQF
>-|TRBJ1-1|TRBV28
ASSPPGGEAF
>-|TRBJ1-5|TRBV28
ASSLEGSNQPQH
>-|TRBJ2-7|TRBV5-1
ASLWGSGLAGGYEQY
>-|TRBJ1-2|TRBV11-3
ASSLGPGQGMRNYGYT
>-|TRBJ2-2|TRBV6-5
ASRGNTGELF
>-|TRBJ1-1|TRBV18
ASSPPGRMNTEAF
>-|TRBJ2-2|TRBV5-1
ASSLVGGGLTGELF
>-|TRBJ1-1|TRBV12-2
ASRLEQGDMNTEAF
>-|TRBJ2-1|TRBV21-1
ASSRQVPYHEQF
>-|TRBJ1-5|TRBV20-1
SASWDRYQPQH
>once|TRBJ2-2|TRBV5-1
ASSIDRGTGELF
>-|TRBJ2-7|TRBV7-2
ASSLAFSSYEQY
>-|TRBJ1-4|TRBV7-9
ASSPRGANEKLF
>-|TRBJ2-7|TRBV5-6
ASSLVYRGKYEQY
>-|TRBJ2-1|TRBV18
ASSSPGQSGDEQF
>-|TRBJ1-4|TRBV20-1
SASFGTGNEKLF
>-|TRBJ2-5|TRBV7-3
ASSLVATETQY
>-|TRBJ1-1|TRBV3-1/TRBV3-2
ASSQGQPNTEAF
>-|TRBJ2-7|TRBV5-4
ASSASGRAYEQY
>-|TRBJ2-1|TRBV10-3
AIRSSGSFGEQF
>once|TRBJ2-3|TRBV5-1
ASSLSQGYTDTQY
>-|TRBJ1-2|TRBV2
ASSSTGVSYGYT
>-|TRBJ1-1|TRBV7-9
ASSFKNTEAF
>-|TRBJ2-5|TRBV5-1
ASSFGSRGGETQY
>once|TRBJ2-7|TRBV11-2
ASSLDPLASYEQY
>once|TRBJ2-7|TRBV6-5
ASTVGRAYEQY
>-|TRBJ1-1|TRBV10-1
ASSETVWNTEAF
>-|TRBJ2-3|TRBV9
ASSPSLAGSTDTQY
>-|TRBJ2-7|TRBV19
ASSTFTGRSGYEQY
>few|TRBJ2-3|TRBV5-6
ASSPGTLDTQY
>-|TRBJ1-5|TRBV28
ASILHTGQGNQPQH
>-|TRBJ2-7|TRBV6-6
ASTDLYTSQY
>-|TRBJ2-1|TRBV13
ASSLGRALYNEQF
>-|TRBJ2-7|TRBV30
AWRKRDRETYEQY
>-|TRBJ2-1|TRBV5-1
ASSLVQGVGNEQF
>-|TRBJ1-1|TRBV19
ASSADLTGGRRTEAF
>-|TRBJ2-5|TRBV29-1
SVHTGGGRETQY
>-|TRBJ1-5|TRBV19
ASSQQGQQPQH
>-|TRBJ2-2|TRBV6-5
ASSLAGTSGIGELF
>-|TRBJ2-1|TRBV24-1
ATTRTSGSHYNEQF
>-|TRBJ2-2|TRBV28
ASSLILRGTNTGELF
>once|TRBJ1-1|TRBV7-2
ASSRAGANTEAF
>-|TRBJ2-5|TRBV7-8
ASSLAVVAGGQETQY
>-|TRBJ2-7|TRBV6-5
ASSRTGGDEQY